This TCR beta chain was recorded in a study of cytomegalovirus exposure and HLA in healthy donors. Study-level information: The same platform used for the roughly 610 first-cohort repertoires was also used for the 120 validation repertoires, as a later analysis reported.

Regarding this clone: Its antigen remains unidentified.

Produced via immunoSEQ multiplex PCR; TCRdb's table is partial and in-frame only. The data contain about 170,000 clones, about 86% of them seen just once; the ten biggest clones take up roughly 1.5%. Study results and limitations: The authors enumerated 150 to 200 TCR beta chains as linked to cytomegalovirus. In vitro testing confirmed three CMV-associated chains as specific for CMV antigens.

This TCR was recovered from a woman between 25 and 40 years old in good health and CMV-seronegative. Sequenced: PBMCs.

The CDR3 DNA reads TGTGCCAGCAGCGGGGGGTCGGGGGCTGGAAACACCATATATTTT. Amino acids: CASSGGSGAGNTIYF. The J gene is TRBJ1-3, the V gene TRBV5-4; tentatively, D is TRBD1 (5 bases). The CDR3 sequence is 15 residues long. V lost 4 bases, J lost 2 bases, and 13 bases lay in between. CDR1 SGHNT and CDR2 YYREEE come from the germline V gene (reference sequence).